A single sample is the source of the 23 T cell receptor beta chains below, sequenced in a study of blood T cell repertoires in COVID-19. Assay: immunoSEQ multiplex PCR; the TCRdb copy retains only in-frame clones and omits some. Counted here are 220,000 or so clones, around 90% occurring once; the ten biggest clones make up around 0.84%. The source material was peripheral blood. The receptors shown here come from a man aged 55 to 70 with COVID-19, enrolled during active disease.

The J gene is TRBJ1-1, the V gene TRBV6-5, with a tentative D call TRBD1 (6 bases). In germline, CDR1 is MNHEY, CDR2 SVGAGI. Trimming removed 6 bases at V and 6 bases at J, with 17 bases between. The CDR3 has 14 residues. As DNA, the CDR3 is TGTGCCAGCAGAGCGACAGGTATGGCTTCTGAAGCTTTCTTT. Translating it yields CASRATGMASEAFF.

J is TRBJ2-2 and V is TRBV7-9; D not resolved. CDR1 and CDR2 from the germline V gene are SEHNR and FQNEAQ (reference sequence). V shed 4 bases and J shed 8 bases, with 11 bases lying between them. The CDR3 runs to 13 residues. In nucleotides, the CDR3 is TGTGCCAGCAGCTCCTCCCTGCGGGGGGAGCTGTTTTTT. Amino acid sequence: CASSSSLRGELFF.

The rearrangement joins TRBV7-2 to TRBJ2-1; 7 nucleotides agree with TRBD2. The CDR3 has 14 amino acids. V shed 4 bases, J shed 5 bases, and the junction held 5 bases outside the gene matches. The germline V gene has CDR1 SGHTA and CDR2 FQGNSA. In DNA form, the CDR3 reads TGTGCCAGCAGCTCAGGGAGGGCGGACAATGAGCAGTTCTTC. This encodes CASSSGRADNEQFF.

The V call is TRBV14, the J call TRBJ2-3; 8 bases fit TRBD2. Germline lookup yields CDR1 SGHDN and CDR2 FVKESK. Unmatched junction bases numbered 4, after V lost 7 bases and J lost 7 bases. This CDR3 contains 12 residues. The CDR3 protein is CASNSGGNTQYF. The CDR3 bases are TGTGCCAGCAATTCGGGGGGGAATACGCAGTATTTT.

The chain carries TRBV6-5 and TRBJ1-5; D is ambiguous. Germline V lookup: CDR1 MNHEY, CDR2 SVGAGI. Trimming removed 2 bases from V and 0 bases from J, with 8 bases in between. The length of the CDR3 is 15 residues. The CDR3 protein is CASSYTANSNQPQHF. The CDR3 coding sequence is TGTGCCAGCAGTTACACAGCCAATAGCAATCAGCCCCAGCATTTT.

The chain joins TRBV5-1 to TRBJ2-6; TRBD1 matches at 10 bases. Germline assignment: CDR1 SGHRS and CDR2 YFSETQ. Trimming at V came to 4 bases and at J to 0 bases, leaving 4 bases not matched to a gene. CDR3 length: 17 residues. The CDR3 is CASSGGTGVSGANVLTF. CDR3 DNA: TGCGCCAGCAGCGGCGGGACAGGGGTCTCTGGGGCCAACGTCCTGACTTTC. The full variable domain, rest sourced from reference TRBV5-1 and TRBJ2-6, is KAGVTQTPRYLIKTRGQQVTLSCSPISGHRSVSWYQQTPGQGLQFLFEYFSETQRNKGNFPGRFSGRQFSNSRSEMNVSTLELGDSALYLCASSGGTGVSGANVLTFGAGSRLTVL.

CDR3 protein: CASSLGEKLFF. The CDR3 region has the DNA TGTGCCAGCAGTTTAGGGGAGAAACTGTTTTTT. The chain joins TRBV12-3 or TRBV12-4 to TRBJ1-4, with D unclear. The V and J ends lost 1 base and 11 bases respectively, with 5 bases between them. This CDR3 comprises 11 residues.

This clone showed up just a few times. The gene calls are TRBV19 and TRBJ1-2; D is possibly TRBD1 (6 bases). Germline V gene sequence: CDR1 LNHDA, CDR2 SQIVND (reference sequence). This CDR3 has 13 residues. Trimming removed 6 bases at V and 8 bases at J, with 16 bases between. In nucleotides, the CDR3 is TGTGCCAGTAGAAGGATCAGGGGACTAGGCTACACCTTC. The encoded protein is CASRRIRGLGYTF.

The chain couples TRBV24-1 to TRBJ2-1, with 13 bases fitting TRBD2. J was trimmed by 0 bases and V by 11 bases; bases with no gene match: 9. This CDR3 comprises 17 residues. CDR1 and CDR2 (germline): KGHDR, SFDVKD. CDR3 coding DNA: TGTGCCATTTCAGGACTAGCGGGGGCCAACTCCTACAATGAGCAGTTCTTC. This encodes CAISGLAGANSYNEQFF.

The rearrangement uses TRBV2 and TRBJ2-1; TRBD2 agrees at 10 bases. Germline CDR1 and CDR2: SNHLY and FYNNEI. CDR3 size: 15 residues. The trim removed 4 bases at V and 4 bases at J, leaving 4 bases unmatched. CDR3 sequence (DNA): TGTGCCAGCAGTGGCCAGCGGGAGGGATACAATGAGCAGTTCTTC. This encodes CASSGQREGYNEQFF.

This chain uses TRBV15 with TRBJ1-6; 9 positions match TRBD1. The CDR3 has 17 residues. From germline, CDR1 is LNHNV and CDR2 YYDKDF (reference sequence). Losses at the gene ends were 2 bases for V and 10 bases for J; bases not matched to a gene: 12. The CDR3 sequence: CATSRTRDRAIQSPLHF. The CDR3 DNA sequence: TGTGCCACCAGCAGAACCCGGGACAGGGCTATTCAATCACCCCTCCACTTT.

The chain uses TRBV4-1 and TRBJ2-7, with D unclear. V lost 1 base and J lost 3, with 7 bases in between. This CDR3 has 13 amino acids. Per the germline V gene, CDR1 is MGHRA and CDR2 is YSYEKL. CDR3 loop: CASSQGSVYEQYF. In DNA form, the CDR3 reads TGCGCCAGCAGCCAAGGGTCGGTCTACGAGCAGTACTTC.

V gene TRBV28 combines with J gene TRBJ2-3; 7 bases fit TRBD2. The V segment lost 6 bases and the J segment 4 bases; nucleotides outside the gene matches: 1. Looked up from germline, CDR1 is MDHEN and CDR2 is SYDVKM. CDR3 length: 12 amino acids. The CDR3 coding sequence is TGTGCCAGCAGCGGGAGGCCAGATACGCAGTATTTT. Amino acids: CASSGRPDTQYF.

This chain uses TRBV9 with TRBJ1-6; tentatively, D is TRBD1 (5 bases). The CDR3 is 12 amino acids. Per the germline V gene, CDR1 is SGDLS and CDR2 is YYNGEE. Trimming cost V 1 base and J 13 bases, with 9 bases left between them. CDR3 sequence (DNA): TGTGCCAGCAGCGTACCAGGGAGGCCCCTCCACTTT. Residues: CASSVPGRPLHF. Full variable domain (rest looked up from reference TRBV9 and TRBJ1-6): DSGVTQTPKHLITATGQRVTLRCSPRSGDLSVYWYQQSLDQGLQFLIQYYNGEERAKGNILERFSAQQFPDLHSELNLSSLELGDSALYFCASSVPGRPLHFGNGTRLTVT.

This clone was recorded only once. This sequence joins TRBV6-6 and TRBJ2-2, with D perhaps matching TRBD2 (6 bases). Germline CDR1 and CDR2: MNHNY and SVGAGI (reference sequence). There are 16 residues in the CDR3. Trimming removed 6 bases at V and 4 bases at J, with 18 bases between. CDR3 in DNA: TGTGCCAGCAGCCCTGTCGCAGGGCGGGGCACCGGGGAGCTGTTTTTT. This codes for CASSPVAGRGTGELFF.

The rearrangement uses TRBV7-2 and TRBJ1-1, with TRBD1 as a possible D gene (6 bases). Trimming took off 1 base at V and 0 bases at J, with 9 bases between the two ends. This CDR3 region has 15 residues. CDR1 and CDR2 (germline): SGHTA, FQGNSA. The CDR3 bases are TGTGCCAGCAGCTTAGGGTGGACAGTGAACACTGAAGCTTTCTTT. Translating it yields CASSLGWTVNTEAFF. The complete variable domain, with remaining parts taken from reference TRBV7-2 and TRBJ1-1, reads GAGVSQSPSNKVTEKGKDVELRCDPISGHTALYWYRQSLGQGLEFLIYFQGNSAPDKSGLPSDRFSAERTGGSVSTLTIQRTQQEDSAVYLCASSLGWTVNTEAFFGQGTRLTVV.

This clone was recorded only once. The chain is built from TRBV6-5 and TRBJ2-7, with D unclear. The germline gives CDR1 MNHEY, CDR2 SVGAGI. This CDR3 comprises 12 residues. V shed 8 bases and J shed 2 bases, with 10 bases lying between them. The CDR3, as DNA: TGTGCCAGCGACGCAGGAACCTACGAGCAGTACTTC. Its protein product is CASDAGTYEQYF.

This clone is a singleton in its sample. The chain uses TRBV5-1 and TRBJ2-2; 10 bases line up with TRBD2. The length of the CDR3 is 16 residues. V shed 5 bases and J 7 bases; nucleotides not matched to a gene: 11. From germline, CDR1 is SGHRS and CDR2 YFSETQ. Here the CDR3 reads CASRAPAGGPGGELFF. In DNA form, the CDR3 reads TGCGCCAGCAGAGCGCCAGCGGGAGGGCCTGGCGGGGAGCTGTTTTTT.

The V call is TRBV5-1, the J call TRBJ2-1; 7 bases map to TRBD2. Trimming removed 4 bases from V and 6 bases from J; junction bases left unmatched: 10. The CDR3 loop spans 15 amino acids. The V gene's germline CDR1 is SGHRS and CDR2 YFSETQ. The CDR3 sequence is CASSTLRAGINEQFF. As DNA, the CDR3 is TGCGCCAGCAGCACCCTCCGAGCGGGGATCAATGAGCAGTTCTTC.

This chain links TRBV6-1 with TRBJ2-3; TRBD2 matches 9 bases. Trimming at V came to 4 bases and at J to 0 bases, leaving 8 bases not matched to a gene. Germline loops: CDR1 MNHNS, CDR2 SASEGT. The CDR3 sequence is 17 residues long. CDR3 DNA: TGTGCCAGCAGTGGGAGTCTAGCGGGGTCTAGCACAGATACGCAGTATTTT. Translating it yields CASSGSLAGSSTDTQYF.

J is TRBJ2-1 and V is TRBV15, with 8 bases aligning to TRBD2. The CDR3 runs 17 residues. Germline assignment: CDR1 LNHNV and CDR2 YYDKDF (reference sequence). J gave up 0 bases and V 0 bases, and 4 bases lay outside the gene matches. The CDR3 protein is CATSRDRGGSSYNEQFF. CDR3 nucleotide sequence: TGTGCCACCAGCAGAGATCGGGGGGGGAGCTCCTACAATGAGCAGTTCTTC.

This clone appeared a single time. This sequence joins TRBV27 and TRBJ2-3, with 12 positions matching TRBD2. J gave up 2 bases and V 6 bases, and 6 bases lay outside the gene matches. This CDR3 region has 16 residues. The V gene's germline CDR1 is MNHEY and CDR2 SMNVEV (reference sequence). The CDR3 coding sequence is TGTGCCAGCAGGGCGGGACTAGCGGGCCTCACAGATACGCAGTATTTT. It translates to CASRAGLAGLTDTQYF.

This clone was counted once. The chain is built from TRBV14 and TRBJ2-7; 10 nucleotides match TRBD2. J lost 5 bases, V lost 2 bases, and 3 bases had no gene match. From germline, CDR1 is SGHDN and CDR2 FVKESK. CDR3 length equals 14 residues. CDR3 DNA: TGTGCCAGCAGCCAATTTAGCGGGAGGAACGAGCAGTACTTC. It yields the protein CASSQFSGRNEQYF. The variable domain in full, with the rest retrieved from reference TRBV14 and TRBJ2-7, is EAGVTQFPSHSVIEKGQTVTLRCDPISGHDNLYWYRRVMGKEIKFLLHFVKESKQDESGMPNNRFLAERTGGTYSTLKVQPAELEDSGVYFCASSQFSGRNEQYFGPGTRLTVT.